This T cell receptor (beta chain) emerged from a study of early T cells in non-severe SARS-CoV-2 infection. This clonotype was counted at least ten times. The TCR library protocol was used to attach unique molecular identifiers. These identifiers were attached to individual cDNA molecules. MiXCR, run by TCRdb on the 5' RACE reads, gives a single entry per CDR3 protein. The table shows about 68,000 distinct CDR3 sequences, with 12% occurring only once. Germline V CDR1 and CDR2: LGHNA, YSLEER. Trimming left V 0 bases short and J 10 bases short, with 10 bases between. The length of the CDR3 is 14 residues.

The clonotype originates from an adult who was a healthcare worker with PCR-confirmed SARS-CoV-2 infection or an uninfected control (not recorded which). The source material was whole blood. The J gene is TRBJ1-6, the V gene TRBV4-3; D unresolved. The CDR3 bases are TGCGCCAGCAGCCAAGATCCTCTGAGGTCACCCCTCCACTTT. As protein: CASSQDPLRSPLHF.